The clone carrying this T cell receptor (beta chain) was picked up many times. Its antigen is unidentified. TCRdb re-called the RT-PCR reads through MiXCR, storing one row per CDR3 protein. Seen here are around 200,000 distinct CDR3 sequences, around 9% observed once, and the top ten hold roughly a tenth. The CDR3 is 12 amino acids. Trimming removed 4 bases from V and 8 bases from J, with 11 bases in between. Germline assignment: CDR1 GTSNPN and CDR2 SVGIG (reference sequence). The source of the sample is a study of response to subunit inactivated influenza vaccine. Study results and limitations: Authors suggested each seasonal influenza vaccination recruits few new T cells.

Sequencing used non-naive T cells sorted from PBMCs, obtained on the day of vaccination. This clonotype was obtained from a man aged 45-60 years who received an inactivated influenza vaccine. V and J are TRBV30 and TRBJ1-4; D perhaps matches TRBD1 (5 bases). The CDR3 spells CAWNVWGEKLFF. For the CDR3, the DNA is TGTGCCTGGAACGTGTGGGGGGAAAAACTGTTTTTT. Full variable domain (missing parts from reference TRBV30 and TRBJ1-4): SQTIHQWPATLVQPVGSPLSLECTVEGTSNPNLYWYRQAAGRGLQLLFYSVGIGQISSEVPQNLSASRPQDRQFILSSKKLLLSDSGFYLCAWNVWGEKLFFGSGTQLSVL.